These 20 T cell receptor beta chains originate from one sample sequenced in a study of identical twins. TCRdb re-called the 5' RACE reads through MiXCR, storing one row per CDR3 protein. The table includes roughly 1,500,000 distinct CDR3 sequences, under 35% detected once. The sample comprised cord blood. These receptors all stem from a newborn girl in good health.

The J gene is TRBJ1-4, the V gene TRBV2; no firm D call. This CDR3 region has 14 residues. V was pared by 4 bases and J by 6 bases, with 12 bases between. CDR1 and CDR2 (germline): SNHLY, FYNNEI. CDR3 coding DNA: TGTGCCAGCAGTGTCTGGGTGGAGGATGAAAAACTGTTTTTT. This sequence encodes CASSVWVEDEKLFF.

This clonotype showed up just a few times. The V and J genes are TRBV29-1 and TRBJ2-4; TRBD2 might be the D (6 bases). The better agreement between TRBJ2-5 and the DNA end casts doubt on the J call. Germline CDR1 is SQVTM and CDR2 is ANQGSEA. CDR3 size: 14 residues. The CDR3 sequence is CSVFFGGRSETQYF. In DNA form, the CDR3 reads TGCAGCGTTTTCTTTGGGGGGAGGTCGGAGACCCAGTACTTC.

This clonotype has just a few counts. This may arise from a read error, as a much more abundant clone is one base away. The genes are TRBV27 and TRBJ2-5; 8 nucleotides match TRBD1. With the DNA end fitting TRBJ2-7 better, the J assignment may be wrong. The CDR3 extends over 13 amino acids. Germline CDR1 MNHEY, CDR2 SMNVEV (reference sequence). The CDR3 DNA reads as TGTGCCAGCAGTTTATGGACAGGGAACGAGCAGTACTTC. It yields the protein CASSLWTGNEQYF.

The genes are TRBV12-3 or TRBV12-4 and TRBJ2-6; a possible D gene is TRBD2 (6 bases). The CDR3 has 15 amino acids. V lost 6 bases and J lost 0, with 9 bases in between. The CDR3 DNA reads TGTGCCAGCAGGGGGGGAAACTCTGGGGCCAACGTCCTGACTTTC. This sequence encodes CASRGGNSGANVLTF.

Here the CDR3 DNA reads TGTGCCAGCAGACTCCTAGCGGGAGGGGGCAATGAGCAGTTCTTC. As protein: CASRLLAGGGNEQFF. The chain is built from TRBV7-9 and TRBJ2-1, with TRBD2 matching over 12 bases. The CDR3 spans 15 residues. Germline assignment: CDR1 SEHNR and CDR2 FQNEAQ (reference sequence). V gave up 6 bases and J gave up 6 bases; unmatched junction bases: 6.

The V gene is TRBV11-1, the J gene TRBJ2-5; TRBD2 might be the D (5 bases). Per germline, CDR1 SGHAT and CDR2 FQDESV (reference sequence). Trimming removed 5 bases from V and 11 bases from J, with 27 bases in between. The CDR3 loop spans 16 amino acids. Here the CDR3 reads CASSPRLAISGNEQYF. The CDR3 DNA reads as TGTGCCAGCAGCCCCCGGTTGGCTATATCGGGGAATGAGCAGTACTTC.

The J gene is TRBJ2-1, the V gene TRBV20-1; possible D gene TRBD2, 6 bases. The V end was cut by 3 bases, the J end by 7 bases, with 22 bases between. There are 16 residues in the CDR3. The germline V gene encodes CDR1 DFQATT and CDR2 SNEGSKA (reference sequence). The CDR3: CSASPFLAPQRNEQFF. The CDR3 region has the DNA TGCAGTGCTAGCCCCTTTCTAGCGCCCCAAAGGAATGAGCAGTTCTTC.

V gene TRBV20-1 combines with J gene TRBJ2-3; TRBD2 matches at 10 bases. Germline trimming cut 5 bases from V and 2 bases from J; bases unmatched to any gene: 13. The CDR3 is 17 residues long. CDR1 is DFQATT and CDR2 is SNEGSKA in the germline V gene (reference sequence). CDR3 protein: CSAGSGGAISSTDTQYF. The CDR3 DNA sequence: TGCAGTGCTGGGAGCGGGGGGGCCATTTCCTCCACAGATACGCAGTATTTT.

At least ten counts were recorded for this clonotype. This rearrangement joins TRBV5-1 to TRBJ2-1, with D maybe TRBD2 (7 bases). The CDR3 consists of 16 residues. CDR1 and CDR2 (germline): SGHRS, YFSETQ. The V gene lost 1 base and the J gene lost 5 bases, with 16 bases spanning the gap. The CDR3 DNA sequence: TGCGCCAGCAGCTTGTTAGGGGGGGACATTCACAATGAGCAGTTCTTC. This translates into CASSLLGGDIHNEQFF.

The rearrangement links TRBV6-1 to TRBJ1-4; D remains unclear. V was pared by 0 bases and J by 7 bases, with 6 bases between. Germline CDR1 is MNHNS and CDR2 is SASEGT. The CDR3 covers 13 residues. CDR3 nucleotide sequence: TGTGCCAGCAGTGAAGCCCCAGGTGAAAAACTGTTTTTT. Protein product: CASSEAPGEKLFF.

The chain employs TRBV6-5 and TRBJ1-2; weak D call: TRBD1 (5 bases). Germline assignment: CDR1 MNHEY and CDR2 SVGAGI. The CDR3 loop spans 11 amino acids. Trimming stripped 6 bases from V and 10 bases from J, with 12 bases between. This chain's CDR3 is CASRLRDSYTF. The CDR3 DNA sequence: TGTGCCAGCAGATTGCGGGACTCCTACACCTTC.

This clonotype was found many times. The V call is TRBV20-1, the J call TRBJ2-5; D uncertain. In germline, CDR1 is DFQATT, CDR2 SNEGSKA (reference sequence). The CDR3 covers 11 residues. V was cut by 3 bases and J by 2 bases, with 4 bases left in between. The CDR3 spells CSARGQETQYF. The CDR3 region has the DNA TGCAGTGCTAGGGGGCAAGAGACCCAGTACTTC.

V is TRBV7-2 and J is TRBJ2-3, with 14 bases identical to TRBD2. Germline trimming cut 1 base from V and 3 bases from J; bases unmatched to any gene: 9. The CDR3 extends over 19 amino acids. Germline CDR1 is SGHTA and CDR2 is FQGNSA. The CDR3 DNA sequence: TGTGCCAGCAGCTTAGAACGACTAGCGGGGGGGAGTGGGACAGATACGCAGTATTTT. Translating gives CASSLERLAGGSGTDTQYF.

With respect to this clonotype: One end of the junction varies from germline; a read error may be responsible. The V and J genes are TRBV12-3 or TRBV12-4 and TRBJ1-5; unclear D gene. CDR3 length equals 13 residues. The CDR3 sequence: CASSLASNQHQHF. For the CDR3, the DNA is TGTGCCAGCAGTTTAGCGAGCAATCAGCACCAGCATTTT.

This clonotype was picked up a small number of times. The chain carries TRBV29-1 and TRBJ2-1; 10 bases agree with TRBD1. The DNA end lines up better with TRBJ2-7; the J call may be wrong. Germline CDR1 and CDR2: SQVTM and ANQGSEA. CDR3 length: 14 amino acids. This CDR3 is CSARQGADYNEQYF. The CDR3, as DNA: TGCAGCGCCCGACAGGGGGCCGACTACAATGAGCAGTACTTC.

This clonotype came up a few times. The rearrangement uses TRBV11-2 and TRBJ2-1, with D perhaps matching TRBD2 (5 bases). This CDR3 contains 15 residues. From germline, CDR1 is SGHAT and CDR2 FQNNGV. The V and J ends lost 4 bases and 5 bases respectively, with 15 bases between them. This CDR3 reads CASSSLRGPHNEQFF. The DNA of the CDR3 is TGTGCCAGCAGCTCTCTTCGGGGTCCTCACAATGAGCAGTTCTTC.

The gene calls are TRBV20-1 and TRBJ2-7; 9 positions agree with TRBD2. This CDR3 has 14 amino acids. V lost 1 base, J lost 1 base, and 2 bases stayed unmatched. The germline CDR1 and CDR2 sequences are DFQATT and SNEGSKA (reference sequence). The CDR3 is CSARVGLASYEQYF. Written as DNA, the CDR3 is TGCAGTGCTAGAGTGGGACTAGCTTCCTACGAGCAGTACTTC.

A few counts support this clonotype. This rearrangement joins TRBV11-2 to TRBJ2-5; TRBD1 might be the D (6 bases). The V gene lost 5 bases and the J gene lost 2 bases, with 15 bases spanning the gap. Germline V lookup: CDR1 SGHAT, CDR2 FQNNGV. CDR3 length equals 15 residues. CDR3 DNA sequence: TGTGCCAGCAGCACAGTCACAGGGAAGCAAGAGACCCAGTACTTC. It specifies CASSTVTGKQETQYF.

In its sample, this clonotype was seen a few times. The rearrangement joins TRBV6-1 to TRBJ1-2; 8 bases agree with TRBD1. V dropped 5 bases and J dropped 6; count of bases not matched to a gene: 5. The CDR3 extends over 13 amino acids. Looked up from germline, CDR1 is MNHNS and CDR2 is SASEGT. The CDR3 loop is CASSTGTGDGYTF. The CDR3 nucleotides are TGTGCCAGCAGTACCGGGACAGGTGATGGCTACACCTTC.

The chain employs TRBV20-1 and TRBJ1-2; a weak D match, TRBD1 (5 bases). V was clipped by 3 bases and J by 9 bases, with 17 bases between them. This CDR3 comprises 13 residues. Germline values: CDR1 DFQATT, CDR2 SNEGSKA (reference sequence). CDR3 sequence reads: CSASQQAARSYTF. CDR3 DNA: TGCAGTGCTAGTCAACAGGCAGCGAGGAGCTACACCTTC.